Sequencing of this T cell receptor beta chain was carried out in a study of blood T cell repertoires in COVID-19. Germline V CDR1 and CDR2: ENHRY, SYGVKD. V was shortened by 4 bases and J by 1 base, with 13 bases between the two germline ends. The CDR3 contains 15 residues. Data came from immunoSEQ multiplex PCR; TCRdb stores just in-frame clones and leaves some out. The sample has roughly 280,000 clones; around nine tenths are singletons. This receptor was obtained from a woman between 55 and 75 years old with COVID-19, enrolled during active disease. The sequencing input was peripheral blood. The V call is TRBV10-3, the J call TRBJ1-1; D is perhaps TRBD1 (5 bases). CDR3 region: CAISGGRGENTEAFF. CDR3 in DNA: TGTGCCATCAGTGGGGGGAGGGGCGAGAACACTGAAGCTTTCTTT.